Each of the 18 T cell receptor beta chains below was sequenced from the same sample in a study of blood T cell repertoires in COVID-19. Assay used: immunoSEQ multiplex PCR; TCRdb lists only in-frame clones, some missing. Of 95,000 to 150,000 clones detected, about four fifths appear once; the ten largest clones hold about 2.3%. The sequencing input was peripheral blood. These receptors all stem from a man aged 70 or older with acute or convalescent COVID-19.

This chain connects TRBV28 to TRBJ1-4, with a tentative D call TRBD1 (5 bases). V lost 6 bases and J lost 15, with 23 bases in between. Germline V gives CDR1 MDHEN, CDR2 SYDVKM. This CDR3 is built from 14 residues. CDR3 amino acids: CASSSAGHQVHMFF. CDR3 nucleotides: TGTGCCAGCAGCTCCGCCGGACATCAGGTCCACATGTTTTTT.

This chain joins TRBV6-5 and TRBJ1-6, with D possibly matching TRBD1 (5 bases). Trimming shortened V by 4 bases and J by 7 bases, and 14 bases separated the two germline ends. This CDR3 spans 15 amino acids. The germline CDR1 and CDR2 sequences are MNHEY and SVGAGI. The CDR3 protein is CASSSREIPNSPLHF. CDR3 nucleotides: TGTGCCAGCAGTTCCAGGGAAATACCCAATTCACCCCTCCACTTT.

V gene TRBV2 combines with J gene TRBJ1-1; 7 bases fit TRBD1. There are 15 residues in the CDR3. Germline lookup yields CDR1 SNHLY and CDR2 FYNNEI. V shed 1 base, J shed 1 base, and the junction held 3 bases outside the gene matches. In nucleotides, the CDR3 is TGTGCCAGCAGTGAAGAGACAGGGTGGAACACTGAAGCTTTCTTT. Translated, it gives CASSEETGWNTEAFF.

J is TRBJ1-5 and V is TRBV4-1; 8 bases are shared with TRBD1. This CDR3 is built from 17 residues. Germline V gene lookup returns CDR1 MGHRA and CDR2 YSYEKL. V was pared by 1 base and J by 5 bases, with 10 bases of the junction left unmatched. CDR3 region: CASSQAGWGQVDQPQHF. DNA of the CDR3: TGCGCCAGCAGCCAAGCCGGATGGGGACAGGTCGATCAGCCCCAGCATTTT.

The rearrangement joins TRBV11-1 to TRBJ2-3; D may be TRBD1 (6 bases). The germline gives CDR1 SGHAT, CDR2 FQDESV (reference sequence). CDR3 length: 12 residues. V dropped 4 bases and J dropped 9 bases, with 11 bases sitting between them. CDR3 sequence (DNA): TGTGCCAGCAGCTCACAGGGAGAGACGCAGTATTTT. The encoded protein is CASSSQGETQYF.

The J gene is TRBJ1-6, the V gene TRBV3-1 (or the pseudogene TRBV3-2); no clear D gene. Trimming pared 0 bases from V and 15 bases from J, leaving 18 bases between. CDR1 and CDR2 from the germline V gene are LGHDT and YNNKEL (reference sequence). The CDR3 spans 15 residues. DNA for the CDR3: TGTGCCAGCAGCCAAGATATGCGACAAACCGTTCTCCTCCACTTT. Translated, it gives CASSQDMRQTVLLHF.

This clone is medium-sized. This chain connects TRBV21-1 to TRBJ1-1. TRBV21-1 is a recognized pseudogene. The CDR3 extends over 19 amino acids. The CDR3, as DNA: TGTGCCAGCAGCAAAGGGTCTGGGAGTTGTCCTCGAAAGAACACTGAAGCTTTCTTT. Translated: CASSKGSGSCPRKNTEAFF.

The chain joins TRBV5-1 to TRBJ2-5; D is perhaps TRBD2 (5 bases). Trimming cost V 4 bases and J 9 bases, with 16 bases left between them. The germline gives CDR1 SGHRS, CDR2 YFSETQ. The CDR3 extends over 13 amino acids. The CDR3 reads CASSKDEAGAQYF. The CDR3 DNA follows: TGCGCCAGCAGCAAGGATGAGGCCGGGGCCCAGTACTTC.

The chain has TRBV3-1 (or the pseudogene TRBV3-2) and TRBJ2-1; 15 bases map to TRBD2. V lost 4 bases to trimming and J lost 7 bases; unmatched junction nucleotides: 11. From germline, CDR1 is LGHDT and CDR2 YNNKEL (reference sequence). The CDR3 loop spans 18 amino acids. The DNA for the CDR3 is TGTGCCAGCAGCCCCTTTAGCAGGACTAGCGGGGGGGGTAATGAGCAGTTCTTC. Translating it yields CASSPFSRTSGGGNEQFF.

The J gene is TRBJ1-1, the V gene TRBV5-1; D gene unclear. Deletions cut 3 bases from V and 6 bases from J, with 15 bases between. This CDR3 is built from 14 residues. Germline V gene lookup returns CDR1 SGHRS and CDR2 YFSETQ. The CDR3: CASSWTGDEAEAFF. Here the CDR3 DNA reads TGCGCCAGCAGCTGGACCGGGGATGAAGCTGAAGCTTTCTTT. Filled out from reference TRBV5-1 and TRBJ1-1, the complete variable domain reads KAGVTQTPRYLIKTRGQQVTLSCSPISGHRSVSWYQQTPGQGLQFLFEYFSETQRNKGNFPGRFSGRQFSNSRSEMNVSTLELGDSALYLCASSWTGDEAEAFFGQGTRLTVV.

The V and J genes are TRBV18 and TRBJ1-2, with a possible D match to TRBD1 (6 bases). The V end lost 2 bases, the J end lost 4 bases, and 8 bases lay between the germline ends. The CDR3 loop spans 13 amino acids. Germline V gene sequence: CDR1 KGHSH, CDR2 LQKENI. CDR3 protein: CASSPSDSYGYTF. CDR3 DNA sequence: TGTGCCAGCTCACCATCGGACAGCTATGGCTACACCTTC.

The chain employs TRBV2 and TRBJ2-5, with 7 nucleotides matching TRBD1. The ends lost 5 bases at V and 3 bases at J; junction bases unmatched: 6. CDR1 and CDR2 (germline): SNHLY, FYNNEI. CDR3 length: 14 residues. The CDR3: CASSPNRGEETQYF. CDR3 nucleotide sequence: TGTGCCAGCAGTCCCAACAGGGGAGAAGAGACCCAGTACTTC.

This clone was observed once. V and J are TRBV6-5 and TRBJ2-7, with a tentative D call TRBD2 (6 bases). The CDR3 sequence is 14 residues long. Germline V gene data show CDR1 as MNHEY and CDR2 as SVGAGI. The germline V and J ends were trimmed by 4 bases and 5 bases, with 15 bases remaining between them. In DNA, the CDR3 is TGTGCCAGCAGTTTCGGTGGGGGGTCCCACGAGCAGTACTTC. This codes for CASSFGGGSHEQYF.

This chain links TRBV10-3 with TRBJ1-6; a possible D gene is TRBD1 (5 bases). Trimming removed 0 bases at V and 9 bases at J, with 12 bases between. The CDR3 contains 15 residues. Germline values: CDR1 ENHRY, CDR2 SYGVKD. Here the CDR3 reads CAISESWQGSSPLHF. CDR3 DNA: TGTGCCATCAGTGAGTCTTGGCAGGGTAGTTCACCCCTCCACTTT.

The chain uses TRBV6-5 and TRBJ1-5; possibly TRBD1 for D (5 bases). The germline gives CDR1 MNHEY, CDR2 SVGAGI. V lost 8 bases to trimming and J lost 0 bases, with 14 bases between them. The CDR3 length is 15 residues. The CDR3 loop is CASREGLHSNQPQHF. The CDR3 DNA sequence: TGTGCCAGCCGGGAGGGACTGCATAGCAATCAGCCCCAGCATTTT.

This clone was detected only a few times. The genes are TRBV4-2 and TRBJ2-5, with 12 bases that match TRBD1. The CDR3 extends over 16 amino acids. Germline V gene lookup returns CDR1 LGHNA and CDR2 YNFKEQ. Losses at the gene ends were 3 bases for V and 5 bases for J; bases not matched to a gene: 7. The CDR3 DNA sequence: TGTGCCAGCAGCCATTCCGGGACAGGGGGCGAGGAGACCCAGTACTTC. Amino acids: CASSHSGTGGEETQYF.

This chain connects TRBV7-2 to TRBJ1-2, with 8 nucleotides matching TRBD1. Looked up from germline, CDR1 is SGHTA and CDR2 is FQGNSA. The junction had 9 bases not matched to a gene; V was cut back by 5 bases and J by 4 bases. CDR3 size: 15 residues. In DNA form, the CDR3 reads TGTGCCAGCAGCGGACAGACAGGGGTCGGCTATGGCTACACCTTC. Amino acid sequence: CASSGQTGVGYGYTF.

The chain is built from TRBV16 and TRBJ2-1, with a weak D call TRBD1 (6 bases). Deletions cut 2 bases from V and 0 bases from J, with 8 bases between. Germline lookup yields CDR1 KGHSY and CDR2 FQNENV. The CDR3 covers 15 residues. The CDR3 DNA follows: TGTGCCAGCAGCCAAGGACAGAGCTCCTACAATGAGCAGTTCTTC. Protein product: CASSQGQSSYNEQFF.